This T cell receptor beta chain was identified during a study of cytomegalovirus exposure and HLA in healthy donors. Across the whole study: An analysis done earlier identified 117 million unique TCR beta sequences from approximately 200 million T cells.

Study conclusions and caveats: For most TCR beta V segments, an earlier analysis put the productive rate at about 87% or about 30% of the time. Per a later analysis, about 17,000 TCR beta sequences showed association with HLA alleles at 0.05 false discovery rate.

Regarding this clone: The antigen is undetermined.

Both 60 Vbeta primers and 13 Jbeta primers went into the PCR. The assay was immunoSEQ multiplex PCR, and TCRdb's table has in-frame clones only and misses some. Counted here are about 200,000 clones, about three quarters occurring once; the ten biggest clones make up around 15%. At the time of sampling, donors were nominally healthy, though unrecorded immune exposures were likely. The clonotype comes from a man aged 35 to 55 in good health and CMV-seronegative. What was sequenced was PBMCs.

The CDR3 nucleotides read TGTGCCAGCCAGGGCAGACCCTACGAGCAGTACTTC. It specifies CASQGRPYEQYF. The chain links TRBV6-5 to TRBJ2-7; possible D gene TRBD1, 5 bases. Germline values: CDR1 MNHEY, CDR2 SVGAGI. The CDR3 spans 12 residues. The V end was cut by 8 bases, the J end by 2 bases, with 10 bases between.